This TCR beta chain originates from a study of blood T cell repertoires in COVID-19 (dated by TCRdb to about 2020). About the full investigation: Samples covering the acute and convalescent phases of COVID-19 were provided by collaborators in the United States, Italy and Spain. Sample metadata almost always included a de-identified subject ID, COVID-19 status, age in years and sex. Deeply sampled blood TCRbeta repertoires from subjects exposed to, actively infected with, or recovered from COVID-19 were included in the dataset. A freely available public database, intended as a resource for researchers studying the immune response to SARS-CoV-2, is where the repertoires were released. Where HLA class I and class II types were available, the types were taken from metadata supplied by the sample provider, not from assay-based typing. The material from the prospective study consisted of cDNA or gDNA derived from T cells, B-cell-depleted T cells, or PBMCs. The samples were drawn from the first 160 participants of the ongoing ImmuneRACE study and from over 950 subjects provided by 6 global collaborators. Broader findings and caveats from the paper: The amount of clinical and demographic metadata varied by source and participant and was provided uncurated.

The CDR3 goes from the cysteine to the phenylalanine over 17 residues. CDR3 DNA only is kept here, 51 bases in frame from base 1. CDR1 and CDR2 were assigned from the germline V gene as SNHLY and FYNNEI. The junction shows trimming of 6 bases on V and 0 bases on J, plus 20 bases between the germline ends. In regard to this clone: This receptor's antigen is unknown. Within one base of it there is no much larger clone, and no base qualities were kept.

TCRbeta CDR3 regions were amplified from genomic DNA using the immunoSEQ Assay, a bias-controlled multiplex PCR. The authors processed their data as follows. The number of nucleated cells in each sample was estimated by amplification of reference gene primers within the assay. To quantify the absolute abundance of each unique TCRbeta CDR3 rearrangement, sequence reads were collapsed and filtered. For each sample, productive Simpson clonality was calculated by taking the square root of Simpson's diversity index across productive rearrangements. As stored in TCRdb, this immuneACCESS dataset retains in-frame rearrangements with V and J assigned. A fraction of the clones does not appear; measured against another copy, unresolved V genes explain less than half of the discrepancy, and the remainder lacks a known reason. The V and J calls and clone size come from that table; D and trimming were worked out from the DNA. Within this sample are 250,000 or so clones, with 84% of them counted one time only. Jointly, the top ten make up 1.5% to 1.7% of the sample.

Samples from volunteer blood donors who had recovered from COVID-19 were contributed by a second Seattle source. Each collaborating institution followed its own protocols to collect whole blood in K2EDTA tubes. For TCRbeta analysis, collaborators shipped samples in one of three forms: frozen whole blood, isolated PBMCs, or DNA extracted from either of those sample types. This clonotype originated in a woman aged 40 to 55 who had recovered from COVID-19. The sequence links TRBV2 to TRBJ2-5; TRBD2 is possibly the D segment (6 matching bases). Specimen: peripheral blood. The sequence in DNA is TGTGCCAGCAGATTCTTCCGGGGCGGACTACACCAAGAGACCCAGTACTTC. Translated, this is CASRFFRGGLHQETQYF.